The rows below give T cell receptor beta chains drawn from one sample of a study of shared clonotypes between healthy human individuals. Generated by immunoSEQ multiplex PCR, the TCRdb table keeps only in-frame clones and is missing some. The sample shows about 380,000 clones, about 97% of them seen only once. Source material: memory CD8+ T cells sorted from blood. The receptors stem from a man under 40 in good health. Each CDR3 is given with its conserved first and last residue. Fields, in order: J gene, clone size, V gene, D gene, CDR3 DNA, CDR3 protein. D genes are given only for firm matches. Size is omitted from some rows. Given values are once, few, many or a class for expanded clones.

TRBJ2-1	.	TRBV5-5	TRBD2	TGTGCCAGCAGCGTCCGACTAGCGGGAGTGGCCTACAATGAGCAGTTCTTC	CASSVRLAGVAYNEQFF
TRBJ2-1	.	TRBV5-6	TRBD1	TGTGCCAGCAGCCTACTATCAGGGGGTCCTTACAATGAGCAGTTCTTC	CASSLLSGGPYNEQFF
TRBJ2-2	once	TRBV5-1	.	TGCGCCAGCAGCTTGGATAGGCCCGGGGAGCTGTTTTTT	CASSLDRPGELFF
TRBJ1-1	.	TRBV15	.	TGTGCCACCAGCAGAGTGGTAGGGGCTGAAGCTTTCTTT	CATSRVVGAEAFF
TRBJ2-4	.	TRBV28	.	TGTGCCAGCAGTTTACGCCGGGCGTCCAAAAACATTCAGTACTTC	CASSLRRASKNIQYF
TRBJ1-2	.	TRBV18	.	TGTGCCAGCTCACCACGAAGTGCGGCTAACTATGGCTACACCTTC	CASSPRSAANYGYTF
TRBJ2-7	.	TRBV2	TRBD2	TGTGCCAGCAGCGTCAGCGGGACGATTTCCTACGAGCAGTACTTC	CASSVSGTISYEQYF
TRBJ2-7	.	TRBV28	.	TGTGCCAGCAGCGGGGCCCTCGAGCAGTACTTC	CASSGALEQYF
TRBJ2-3	.	TRBV5-1	.	TGCGCCAGCAGCTGGGTAGCTTCTAGCACAGATACGCAGTATTTT	CASSWVASSTDTQYF
TRBJ2-4	.	TRBV6-1	.	TGTGCCAGCAGTGAATACGGGGGGCTAGCCAAAAACATTCAGTACTTC	CASSEYGGLAKNIQYF
TRBJ2-5	once	TRBV20-1	.	TGCAGTGCTACGTACCAAGAGACCCAGTACTTC	CSATYQETQYF
TRBJ2-7	.	TRBV6-1	.	TGTGCCAGCAAGATTGCCTACGAGCAGTACTTC	CASKIAYEQYF
TRBJ2-3	once	TRBV28	.	TGTGCCAGCGGGTGGGCCCGTCAGCAGTATTTT	CASGWARQQYF
TRBJ2-1	.	TRBV7-9	.	TGTGCCAGCAGCTTGACCTCCAACGGGGGCAGTGAGCAGTTCTTC	CASSLTSNGGSEQFF
TRBJ1-4	.	TRBV30	TRBD1	TGTGCCTGGGGGACAGGTGACCCCTTTAATGAAAAACTGTTTTTT	CAWGTGDPFNEKLFF
TRBJ1-2	.	TRBV28	TRBD1	TGTGCCAGCAGTTCCTGGGACAGGGGGCGGGTTGGCTACACCTTC	CASSSWDRGRVGYTF
TRBJ2-7	.	TRBV6-6	TRBD1	TGTGCCAGCCCCGAGACAGGGACCTACGAGCAGTACTTC	CASPETGTYEQYF
TRBJ2-2	.	TRBV10-3	TRBD2	TGTGCCATCAGTGGGGTGGGAGGGAAAAACACCGGGGAGCTGTTTTTT	CAISGVGGKNTGELFF
TRBJ2-7	.	TRBV2	TRBD2	TGTGCCAGCAGCTCTAGCGGGAGAACCTCCTACGAGCAGTACTTC	CASSSSGRTSYEQYF
TRBJ2-5	.	TRBV7-2	TRBD2	TGTGCCAGCAGCTTCAGGGAGGGAGAGACCCAGTACTTC	CASSFREGETQYF
TRBJ2-3	.	TRBV19	TRBD2	TGTGCCAGTAGTAGGACTAGCGGAACCCCTAGCACAGATACGCAGTATTTT	CASSRTSGTPSTDTQYF
TRBJ2-7	.	TRBV5-1	TRBD2	TGCGCCAGCAGCTTGGGGACTAGCGGGCTCTACGAGCAGTACTTC	CASSLGTSGLYEQYF
TRBJ2-7	.	TRBV27	TRBD1	TGTGCCAGCAGACTCCGGGACAGCACCGGTGGAGAGCAGTACTTC	CASRLRDSTGGEQYF
TRBJ1-6	.	TRBV5-1	.	TGCGCCAGCAGCTTGGTCGGGACACCTTATAATTCACCCCTCCACTTT	CASSLVGTPYNSPLHF
TRBJ2-1	.	TRBV7-9	.	TGTGCCAGCAGCTTCCATATTGAGCAGTTCTTC	CASSFHIEQFF
TRBJ1-4	.	TRBV5-6	.	TGTGCCAGCAGCTTGTATGGGACAAATGAAAAACTGTTTTTT	CASSLYGTNEKLFF
TRBJ1-4	.	TRBV30	TRBD1	TGTGCCTGGAGCGACAGGGGGCTGATTGAAAAACTGTTTTTT	CAWSDRGLIEKLFF
TRBJ2-7	.	TRBV5-6	TRBD1	TGTGCCAGCAGCCCGAGGCGGACAGGGGCCTACGAGCAGTACTTC	CASSPRRTGAYEQYF
TRBJ2-3	.	TRBV4-1	TRBD2	TGCGCCAGCAGCCAAGATACTAGCGGGGCAGATACGCAGTATTTT	CASSQDTSGADTQYF
TRBJ2-2	once	TRBV7-9	.	TGTGCCAGCAGGGTAGCGTGGGAGAAGAACACCGGGGAGCTGTTTTTT	CASRVAWEKNTGELFF
TRBJ2-2	once	TRBV11-3	.	TGTGCCAGCAGCCCGGGGGGCAGCGGGGAGCTGTTTTTT	CASSPGGSGELFF
TRBJ1-5	.	TRBV7-2	.	TGTGCCAGCAGCTTCCGCATTGATCAGCCCCAGCATTTT	CASSFRIDQPQHF
TRBJ2-7	.	TRBV7-2	.	TGTGCCAGCAGCTTAAAAGGCTACGAGCAGTACTTC	CASSLKGYEQYF
TRBJ1-2	.	TRBV5-6	.	TGTGCCAGCAGCTCTACCGCATCAGTCTACACCTTC	CASSSTASVYTF
TRBJ2-7	.	TRBV10-3	TRBD2	TGTGCCATCAGTGACGGGGGGTACGAGCAGTACTTC	CAISDGGYEQYF
TRBJ2-7	once	TRBV2	.	TGTGCCAGCACCTTAGGATTCGAGCAGTACTTC	CASTLGFEQYF
TRBJ2-1	.	TRBV28	.	TGTGCCAGCAGCCCTACCAGGGACCTAATTCTGTTCTTC	CASSPTRDLILFF
TRBJ2-2	.	TRBV19	.	TGTGCCAGTAGTATTAATGCCTTCGACACCGGGGAGCTGTTTTTT	CASSINAFDTGELFF
TRBJ2-7	.	TRBV23-1	TRBD2	TGCGCCAGCAGCGTGAAAAGAGGAGGCACGGGACTAGCGGGTTCAGTCAGCGAGCAGTACTTC	CASSVKRGGTGLAGSVSEQYF
TRBJ2-7	.	TRBV5-1	.	TGCGCCAGCAGCTTGCCCCCGCGACCCGAGCAGTACTTC	CASSLPPRPEQYF